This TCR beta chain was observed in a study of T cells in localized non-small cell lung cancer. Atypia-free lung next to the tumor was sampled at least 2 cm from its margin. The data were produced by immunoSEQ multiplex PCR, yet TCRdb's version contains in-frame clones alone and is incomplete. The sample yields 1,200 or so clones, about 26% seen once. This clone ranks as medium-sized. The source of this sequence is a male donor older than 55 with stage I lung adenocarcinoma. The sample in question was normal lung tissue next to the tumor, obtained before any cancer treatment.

The CDR3 sequence is CASSQDLPGTGGGTQYF. The CDR3 bases are TGCGCCAGCAGCCAAGATCTCCCGGGGACAGGGGGGGGGACCCAGTACTTC. The chain joins TRBV4-1 to TRBJ2-5, with 11 nucleotides matching TRBD1. Germline CDR1 reads MGHRA; CDR2 reads YSYEKL. V dropped 0 bases and J dropped 7; count of bases not matched to a gene: 10. CDR3 length: 17 residues.